These T cell receptor beta chains were read from a single sample in a study of CD8 T cells in ankylosing spondylitis. TCRdb reprocessed the 5' RACE reads via MiXCR and lists one record per CDR3 protein. The table records tens of thousands of distinct CDR3 sequences, 9.5% to 11% of them present only once. The material sequenced was blood, either unsorted or a sorted T cell fraction (not recorded which). The receptors shown here come from a male donor with ankylosing spondylitis or in good health (not recorded which). The CDR3 runs from the conserved cysteine through the conserved F or W. A D gene is named only where the DNA matches it firmly. For some rows the clone size is stated as once, few or many, or as a class when expanded; others skip it.

J gene | D gene | V gene | clone size | CDR3 protein | CDR3 DNA
TRBJ1-5 | - | TRBV2 | many | CASSEVGNGRQPQHF | TGTGCCAGCAGTGAGGTAGGGAATGGTCGTCAGCCCCAGCATTTT
TRBJ1-4 | - | TRBV7-8 | many | CASSSADSFYASKGEKLFF | TGTGCCAGCAGCTCGGCGGACTCCTTTTATGCCTCGAAGGGTGAAAAACTGTTTTTT
TRBJ2-2 | TRBD1 | TRBV12-3/TRBV12-4 | many | CASSPGGANTGELFF | TGTGCCAGCAGTCCAGGGGGCGCGAACACCGGGGAGCTGTTTTTT
TRBJ2-7 | - | TRBV28 | many | CASSLALSPYEQYF | TGTGCCAGCAGTTTAGCCCTGTCTCCCTACGAGCAGTACTTC
TRBJ2-7 | - | TRBV28 | few | CASSLSGYEQYF | TGTGCCAGCAGTTTGAGCGGTTACGAGCAGTACTTC
TRBJ1-5 | TRBD1 | TRBV20-1 | - | CSARTGTGDSPQHF | TGCAGTGCTAGAACAGGGACAGGGGACTCCCCCCAGCATTTT
TRBJ2-1 | TRBD1 | TRBV6-2/TRBV6-3 | many | CASTRDRAYNEQFF | TGTGCCAGCACCCGGGACAGGGCCTACAATGAGCAGTTCTTC
TRBJ2-2 | TRBD2 | TRBV7-8 | many | CASSPHSGTSVAGELFF | TGTGCCAGCAGCCCCCACTCGGGGACTAGTGTGGCCGGGGAGCTGTTTTTT
TRBJ2-3 | - | TRBV12-3/TRBV12-4 | many | CASSFQTTDTQYF | TGTGCCAGCAGTTTTCAGACCACAGATACGCAGTATTTT
TRBJ2-7 | - | TRBV11-2 | - | CASSLVMPGAYEQYF | TGTGCCAGCAGCTTGGTGATGCCAGGGGCCTACGAGCAGTACTTC
TRBJ2-7 | TRBD1 | TRBV3-1 | many | CASSQTGQVMNYEQYF | TGTGCCAGCAGCCAAACGGGACAGGTTATGAACTACGAGCAGTACTTC
TRBJ1-4 | - | TRBV2 | - | CASSEGGTTRLFF | TGTGCCAGCAGTGAAGGTGGGACAACTAGACTGTTTTTT
TRBJ2-1 | TRBD1 | TRBV5-1 | few | CASRRQGSSYNEQFF | TGCGCCAGCCGTCGACAGGGGTCGTCCTACAATGAGCAGTTCTTC
TRBJ1-5 | - | TRBV30 | few | CAWSVPTGDPGNQPQHF | TGTGCCTGGAGTGTACCTACCGGGGACCCTGGCAATCAGCCCCAGCATTTT
TRBJ1-6 | TRBD1 | TRBV2 | - | CASSETQGARSPLHF | TGTGCCAGCAGTGAAACCCAGGGGGCTAGATCACCCCTCCACTTT
TRBJ2-2 | TRBD1 | TRBV15 | many | CATSRGQGSTGELFF | TGTGCCACCAGCAGAGGACAGGGTTCCACCGGGGAGCTGTTTTTT
TRBJ1-3 | - | TRBV20-1 | many | CSSLGPGNTIYF | TGCAGTAGTCTGGGTCCTGGAAACACCATATATTTT
TRBJ1-1 | - | TRBV7-8 | - | CASSLGGSAEAFF | TGTGCCAGCAGCTTAGGCGGGTCCGCTGAAGCTTTCTTT
TRBJ2-5 | - | TRBV9 | many | CASSVLGAFQETQYF | TGTGCCAGCAGCGTATTGGGGGCCTTCCAAGAGACCCAGTACTTC
TRBJ2-6 | - | TRBV28 | - | CASSFLGGEWANVLTF | TGTGCCAGCAGTTTTCTGGGGGGCGAATGGGCCAACGTCCTGACTTTC
TRBJ2-7 | - | TRBV5-6 | many | CASRFLGGEYYEQYF | TGTGCCAGTCGCTTTTTAGGAGGAGAGTACTACGAGCAGTACTTC
TRBJ2-3 | - | TRBV29-1 | many | CSVDPDVGTDTQYF | TGCAGCGTTGACCCCGATGTTGGGACAGATACGCAGTATTTT
TRBJ1-2 | TRBD1 | TRBV3-1 | many | CASSSGQDGYTF | TGTGCCAGCAGCTCAGGACAGGATGGCTACACCTTC
TRBJ1-5 | - | TRBV6-1 | many | CASSEARESTQPQHF | TGTGCCAGCAGTGAAGCCAGGGAGTCAACTCAGCCCCAGCATTTT
TRBJ2-5 | - | TRBV29-1 | many | CSVEDLSRYSTQYF | TGCAGCGTTGAAGATTTGTCCCGGTATTCCACCCAGTACTTC
TRBJ1-5 | - | TRBV5-1 | - | CASSLEGGHQPQHF | TGCGCCAGCAGCTTGGAAGGAGGGCATCAGCCCCAGCATTTT
TRBJ2-5 | - | TRBV5-1 | many | CASSLAATGFQETQYF | TGCGCCAGCAGCTTGGCCGCTACAGGATTCCAAGAGACCCAGTACTTC
TRBJ1-1 | - | TRBV21-1 | many | CASSKKGGQGASHTEAFF | TGTGCCAGCAGCAAAAAAGGAGGACAGGGGGCCTCTCACACTGAAGCTTTCTTT
TRBJ2-1 | - | TRBV12-3/TRBV12-4 | few | CASTPVGGLYNEQFF | TGTGCCAGCACCCCCGTCGGGGGCCTTTACAATGAGCAGTTCTTC
TRBJ1-1 | - | TRBV3-1 | many | CASSRGGGKANTEAFF | TGTGCCAGCAGCCGCGGGGGGGGAAAGGCGAACACTGAAGCTTTCTTT
TRBJ2-1 | TRBD2 | TRBV6-1 | - | CASSDAGLVRIEQFF | TGTGCCAGCAGTGACGCGGGACTAGTGAGGATTGAGCAGTTCTTC
TRBJ1-2 | - | TRBV25-1 | many | CASSERNNYGYTF | TGTGCCAGCAGTGAACGGAATAACTATGGCTACACCTTC
TRBJ1-2 | - | TRBV7-2 | few | CASSLGFNYGYTF | TGTGCCAGCAGCTTAGGGTTTAACTATGGCTACACCTTC
TRBJ2-4 | - | TRBV5-1 | many | CASSLNGDIQYF | TGCGCCAGCAGCTTGAATGGGGACATTCAGTACTTC
TRBJ2-1 | TRBD1 | TRBV7-8 | few | CASSSDRVRATTEQFF | TGTGCCAGCAGCTCAGACAGGGTAAGGGCAACCACTGAGCAGTTCTTC
TRBJ2-5 | TRBD2 | TRBV12-3/TRBV12-4 | many | CASSPGGPAETQYF | TGTGCCAGCAGCCCGGGGGGGCCGGCAGAGACCCAGTACTTC
TRBJ1-2 | - | TRBV27 | many | CASSSGSLYGYTF | TGTGCCAGCAGTTCCGGATCCCTCTATGGCTACACCTTC
TRBJ1-4 | - | TRBV5-1 | many | CASSQDSANEKLFF | TGCGCCAGCAGCCAGGACAGCGCTAATGAAAAACTGTTTTTT
TRBJ2-7 | TRBD2 | TRBV19 | - | CASSIPAASGVSYEQYF | TGTGCCAGTAGTATCCCGGCGGCTAGCGGGGTCTCCTACGAGCAGTACTTC
TRBJ2-1 | TRBD1 | TRBV5-1 | - | CVSSLGQGIYNEQFF | TGCGTCAGCAGCTTAGGACAGGGTATCTACAATGAGCAGTTCTTC
TRBJ2-2 | - | TRBV18 | - | CASSPARDTGELFF | TGTGCCAGCTCACCAGCGAGGGACACCGGGGAGCTGTTTTTT
TRBJ1-1 | - | TRBV25-1 | many | CASSEGQPMNTEAFF | TGTGCCAGCAGTGAAGGGCAGCCCATGAACACTGAAGCTTTCTTT
TRBJ2-3 | TRBD1 | TRBV29-1 | many | CSVGDRVTDTQYF | TGCAGCGTTGGGGACAGGGTCACAGATACGCAGTATTTT
TRBJ2-7 | - | TRBV5-1 | many | CASSLVMGGVFYEQYF | TGCGCCAGCAGCTTGGTAATGGGGGGCGTATTCTACGAGCAGTACTTC
TRBJ2-7 | - | TRBV6-2/TRBV6-3 | few | CASSSLSTKGTYEQYF | TGTGCCAGCAGTTCCCTATCAACTAAGGGTACCTACGAGCAGTACTTC